A single sample gave rise to the 12 T cell receptor beta chains below, sequenced in a study of OX40 agonist ivuxolimab in advanced cancers. Receptor amplification or capture employed the immunoSEQ multiplex PCR assay. This is the immuneACCESS table as TCRdb keeps it, with only in-frame sequences that have V and J called. A part of the clones is gone; compared with another copy, unresolved V genes explain less than half, and the rest is unexplained. In this sample the table shows fewer than 85,000 clones, 84% of which occur a single time. The ten largest clones represent 6.9% of the sample. This material consisted of CD4+ or CD8+ T cells sorted from blood, taken in a trial of the OX40 agonist ivuxolimab. Source of these receptors: an adult with an advanced solid tumor such as melanoma, head and neck, liver or kidney cancer.

The chain combines TRBV15 with TRBJ1-1; D not resolved. V gave up 1 base and J gave up 6 bases, with 6 bases separating them. The germline CDR1 and CDR2 sequences are LNHNV and YYDKDF (reference sequence). This CDR3 spans 12 amino acids. CDR3 nucleotide sequence: TGTGCCACCAGCAGAGGACGGGCTGAAGCTTTCTTT. Translated: CATSRGRAEAFF.

The chain combines TRBV25-1 with TRBJ1-1; D perhaps matches TRBD1 (5 bases). This CDR3 has 15 amino acids. CDR1 and CDR2 from the germline V gene are MGHDK and SYGVNS. Trimming stripped 2 bases from V and 4 bases from J, with 14 bases between. Written as DNA, the CDR3 is TGTGCCAGCAGTGAACCTGGACGGGGGGGCACTGAAGCTTTCTTT. Its protein is CASSEPGRGGTEAFF.

The chain employs TRBV19 and TRBJ1-4, with no clear D. Trimming took off 6 bases at V and 7 bases at J, with 12 bases between the two ends. The germline V gene has CDR1 LNHDA and CDR2 SQIVND (reference sequence). The CDR3 is 13 amino acids. The CDR3, as DNA: TGTGCCAGTAGCGCATTCACCATTGAAAAACTGTTTTTT. Translating gives CASSAFTIEKLFF.

The chain has TRBV2 and TRBJ1-1; D might be TRBD1 (5 bases). Germline CDR1 is SNHLY and CDR2 is FYNNEI. Trimming removed 6 bases at V and 1 base at J, with 15 bases between. The CDR3 spans 15 residues. CDR3: CASSPRQMGNTEAFF. For the CDR3, the DNA is TGTGCCAGCAGCCCTAGACAGATGGGGAACACTGAAGCTTTCTTT.

J is TRBJ2-7 and V is TRBV9, with TRBD1 matching over 7 bases. The CDR3 covers 14 residues. Germline assignment: CDR1 SGDLS and CDR2 YYNGEE. J was trimmed by 6 bases and V by 0 bases; bases with no gene match: 6. As DNA, the CDR3 is TGTGCCAGCAGCGTAGCCGGGACAGTAGGCGAGCAGTACTTC. Protein: CASSVAGTVGEQYF.

J is TRBJ2-1 and V is TRBV5-1; 7 positions match TRBD2. With 5 bases clipped from V and 1 base from J, the junction kept 9 bases outside the gene matches. The CDR3 has 16 amino acids. The V gene's germline CDR1 is SGHRS and CDR2 YFSETQ. In DNA, the CDR3 is TGCGCCAGCAGTTTCCTCATAGCGGGTTCCTACAATGAGCAGTTCTTC. As protein: CASSFLIAGSYNEQFF. Full variable domain (missing parts from reference TRBV5-1 and TRBJ2-1): KAGVTQTPRYLIKTRGQQVTLSCSPISGHRSVSWYQQTPGQGLQFLFEYFSETQRNKGNFPGRFSGRQFSNSRSEMNVSTLELGDSALYLCASSFLIAGSYNEQFFGPGTRLTVL.

This clone was picked up one time. This chain joins TRBV30 and TRBJ1-1, with D tentatively TRBD1 (5 bases). This CDR3 is 14 amino acids long. Between the trimmed V and J ends, which lost 6 bases and 3 bases, there was a span of 17 bases. In germline, CDR1 is GTSNPN, CDR2 SVGIG (reference sequence). Written as DNA, the CDR3 is TGTGCCTGCACCTCAGGGATTGCGGACACTGAAGCTTTCTTT. Its translation is CACTSGIADTEAFF.

The rearrangement joins TRBV7-2 to TRBJ2-7; no firm D call. V was clipped by 1 base and J by 2 bases, with 9 bases between them. The CDR3 loop spans 14 amino acids. Germline CDR1 SGHTA, CDR2 FQGNSA. The CDR3 DNA sequence: TGTGCCAGCAGCTTAGTTGGCAGCGCCTACGAGCAGTACTTC. This sequence encodes CASSLVGSAYEQYF.

The rearrangement joins TRBV7-9 to TRBJ2-1; 8 nucleotides match TRBD1. Germline V gene lookup returns CDR1 SEHNR and CDR2 FQNEAQ (reference sequence). This CDR3 contains 16 residues. With V trimmed by 5 bases and J by 0 bases, 6 bases remained unmatched. Written as DNA, the CDR3 is TGTGCCAGCAGCCTCGGACAGGGAATCTCCTACAATGAGCAGTTCTTC. Encoded protein: CASSLGQGISYNEQFF.

This chain joins TRBV30 and TRBJ1-1, with 9 bases matching TRBD1. CDR1 is GTSNPN and CDR2 is SVGIG in the germline V gene (reference sequence). The trim removed 3 bases at V and 4 bases at J, leaving 9 bases unmatched. CDR3 length: 15 residues. The CDR3 reads CAWRAPDRGGTEAFF. The DNA for the CDR3 is TGTGCCTGGAGAGCCCCCGACAGGGGGGGCACTGAAGCTTTCTTT.

This clone was seen only a few times. The chain links TRBV4-1 to TRBJ2-1; 7 nucleotides line up with TRBD1. This CDR3 contains 16 residues. The trim removed 1 base at V and 7 bases at J, leaving 10 bases unmatched. The germline V gene encodes CDR1 MGHRA and CDR2 YSYEKL. The CDR3 coding sequence is TGCGCCAGCAGCCAAGCTAAGGCAGGGGGTTGGAATGAGCAGTTCTTC. Protein: CASSQAKAGGWNEQFF.

This sequence joins TRBV7-2 and TRBJ2-3, with TRBD2 matching 12 bases. The CDR3 loop spans 16 amino acids. The V gene end was trimmed by 5 bases and the J gene end by 7 bases; junction bases not matched to a gene: 10. Germline V gene sequence: CDR1 SGHTA, CDR2 FQGNSA. The CDR3 sequence: CASSPRLAGVKYTQYF. CDR3 nucleotide sequence: TGTGCCAGCAGCCCCCGACTAGCGGGGGTGAAATATACGCAGTATTTT.